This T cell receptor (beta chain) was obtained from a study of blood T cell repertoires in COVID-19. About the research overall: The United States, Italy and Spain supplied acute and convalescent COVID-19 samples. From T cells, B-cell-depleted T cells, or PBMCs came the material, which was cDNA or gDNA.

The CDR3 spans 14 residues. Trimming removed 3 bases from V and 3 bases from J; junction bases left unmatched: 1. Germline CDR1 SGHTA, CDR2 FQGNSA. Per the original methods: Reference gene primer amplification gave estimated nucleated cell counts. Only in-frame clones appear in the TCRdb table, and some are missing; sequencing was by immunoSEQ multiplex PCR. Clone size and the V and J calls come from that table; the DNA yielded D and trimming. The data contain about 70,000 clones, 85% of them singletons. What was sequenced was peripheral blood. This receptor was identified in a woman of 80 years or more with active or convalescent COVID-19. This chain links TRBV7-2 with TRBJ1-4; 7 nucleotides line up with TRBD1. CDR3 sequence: CASSLDRSNEKLFF. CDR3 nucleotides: TGTGCCAGCAGCTTGGACAGGTCTAATGAAAAACTGTTTTTT.